A single sample gave rise to the 32 T cell receptor beta chains below, sequenced in a study of T-cell reconstitution after alpha-beta-depleted transplantation in children. Molecular barcoding with unique molecular identifiers was used for the TCRbeta library. One entry per CDR3 protein results from TCRdb running MiXCR on the PCR reads. Among 500,000 or so distinct CDR3 sequences listed, over 9.5% were seen once. Specimen: PBMCs, mostly from graft donor cells, collected 180 days after TCRalphabeta/CD19-depleted stem cell transplant. The receptors were gathered from a female patient aged 2 to 10 who had a stem cell transplant for aplastic anemia, so the T cells may come from the graft donor.

The CDR3 reads CATSDLHSPFPSGRPYEQYV. The CDR3 DNA sequence: TGTGCCACCAGTGATTTGCATTCACCCTTTCCTAGCGGGAGGCCCTACGAGCAGTACGTC. V is TRBV24-1 and J is TRBJ2-7; 11 nucleotides line up with TRBD2. This CDR3 spans 20 amino acids. Germline-derived CDR1 and CDR2 are KGHDR and SFDVKD. V dropped 0 bases and J dropped 2; count of bases not matched to a gene: 14.

The chain is built from TRBV18 and TRBJ2-6; D is uncertain. The CDR3 covers 16 residues. V shed 6 bases and J shed 0 bases, with 12 bases lying between them. Germline values: CDR1 KGHSH, CDR2 LQKENI. CDR3 sequence: CASSLRSSSGANVLTF. For the CDR3, the DNA is TGTGCCAGCTCCCTCCGGTCGAGCTCTGGGGCCAACGTCCTGACTTTC.

This chain uses TRBV6-2 or TRBV6-3 with TRBJ1-5, with TRBD1 identical over 9 bases. The CDR3 totals 15 residues. V dropped 7 bases and J dropped 4; count of bases not matched to a gene: 8. In germline, CDR1 is MNHEY, CDR2 SVGEGT. The CDR3 DNA follows: TGTGCCAGCAATCCCGGGACAGGGTATAATCAGCCCCAGCATTTT. Its protein product is CASNPGTGYNQPQHF.

This clonotype was picked up a small number of times. V and J are TRBV18 and TRBJ2-3; TRBD1 agrees at 8 bases. The trim removed 0 bases at V and 1 base at J, leaving 3 bases unmatched. CDR3 size: 16 residues. Germline CDR1 reads KGHSH; CDR2 reads LQKENI. CDR3 residues: CASSPPVTGGTDTQYF. The CDR3 nucleotides read TGTGCCAGCTCACCACCGGTGACAGGGGGCACAGATACGCAGTATTTT.

CDR3 in amino acids: CASSLDSRRQGPYTGELFF. The CDR3, as DNA: TGTGCCAGCAGCTTAGACTCACGGCGACAGGGACCTTACACCGGGGAGCTGTTTTTT. The chain couples TRBV11-2 to TRBJ2-2, with 7 positions matching TRBD1. This CDR3 contains 19 residues. With 0 bases clipped from V and 3 bases from J, the junction kept 13 bases outside the gene matches. Germline V lookup: CDR1 SGHAT, CDR2 FQNNGV.

The genes are TRBV10-1 and TRBJ1-1; TRBD1 matches 7 bases. Germline-derived CDR1 and CDR2 are WNHNN and SYGVQD (reference sequence). The CDR3 is 13 residues long. V shed 0 bases, J shed 10 bases, and the junction held 5 bases outside the gene matches. The CDR3 sequence is CASSESRGPGAFF. CDR3 DNA: TGCGCCAGCAGTGAGTCAAGGGGGCCGGGAGCTTTCTTT.

This clonotype came up a few times. V gene TRBV27 combines with J gene TRBJ1-1; 9 nucleotides line up with TRBD1. CDR3 length: 19 amino acids. The germline V gene encodes CDR1 MNHEY and CDR2 SMNVEV (reference sequence). The J segment lost 0 bases and the V segment lost 6 bases, leaving 17 bases of the junction unmatched. The CDR3 loop is CASRRRGATGGPMNTEAFF. DNA of the CDR3: TGTGCCAGCAGACGCAGGGGGGCGACAGGGGGACCTATGAACACTGAAGCTTTCTTT.

This clonotype was seen only a few times. The chain combines TRBV11-2 with TRBJ2-5; 14 bases are a match to TRBD2. V lost 5 bases and J lost 2; bases outside the gene matches: 10. The CDR3 consists of 18 residues. In germline, CDR1 is SGHAT, CDR2 FQNNGV. Written as DNA, the CDR3 is TGTGCCAGCAGCATCTCCGGGACTAGCGGGAGCGGGCAAGAGACCCAGTACTTC. This codes for CASSISGTSGSGQETQYF.

This clonotype was counted only a few times. The J gene is TRBJ1-1, the V gene TRBV5-6; D perhaps matches TRBD1 (6 bases). Per the germline V gene, CDR1 is SGHDT and CDR2 is YYEEEE. The CDR3 extends over 15 amino acids. The V and J ends lost 4 bases and 4 bases respectively, with 17 bases between them. The CDR3 reads CASSKGHYRSTEAFF. Here the CDR3 DNA reads TGTGCCAGCAGCAAGGGACATTACAGGAGCACTGAAGCTTTCTTT. The full variable domain, its missing parts supplied by reference TRBV5-6 and TRBJ1-1, is DAGVTQSPTHLIKTRGQQVTLRCSPKSGHDTVSWYQQALGQGPQFIFQYYEEEERQRGNFPDRFSGHQFPNYSSELNVNALLLGDSALYLCASSKGHYRSTEAFFGQGTRLTVV.

This clonotype was found many times. The V call is TRBV20-1, the J call TRBJ2-5; D tentatively reads TRBD1 or TRBD2 (6 bases each). The germline gives CDR1 DFQATT, CDR2 SNEGSKA (reference sequence). The V end lost 0 bases, the J end lost 4 bases, and 12 bases lay between the germline ends. The CDR3 covers 14 residues. The CDR3 spells CSAREGGMRETQYF. The CDR3 DNA reads as TGCAGTGCTAGAGAAGGGGGGATGCGAGAGACCCAGTACTTC.

The chain combines TRBV5-4 with TRBJ2-3, with 11 nucleotides matching TRBD2. With 3 bases clipped from V and 1 base from J, the junction kept 13 bases outside the gene matches. Germline CDR1 and CDR2: SGHNT and YYREEE (reference sequence). The CDR3 is 19 amino acids. The CDR3 region is CASSSVTSGTRPRTDTQYF. In DNA form, the CDR3 reads TGTGCCAGCAGCTCGGTGACTAGCGGGACTCGACCACGCACAGATACGCAGTATTTT.

This clonotype was detected many times. The chain carries TRBV20-1 and TRBJ2-1; D could derive from TRBD1 or TRBD2 (5 bases each). V dropped 5 bases and J dropped 6 bases, with 11 bases sitting between them. The CDR3 contains 12 residues. Germline V gene data show CDR1 as DFQATT and CDR2 as SNEGSKA (reference sequence). CDR3 residues: CSARDVGNEQFF. The CDR3 region has the DNA TGCAGTGCTCGGGACGTCGGCAATGAGCAGTTCTTC.

This clonotype was seen only a few times. The rearrangement uses TRBV14 and TRBJ2-3; 8 nucleotides line up with TRBD1. Losses at the gene ends were 1 base for V and 0 bases for J; bases not matched to a gene: 3. CDR3 length: 16 residues. The germline V gene encodes CDR1 SGHDN and CDR2 FVKESK. DNA of the CDR3: TGTGCCAGCAGCCAAGCCAGGGGGCACAGCACAGATACGCAGTATTTT. Its translation: CASSQARGHSTDTQYF.

The chain is built from TRBV4-1 and TRBJ2-5; no reliable D call. CDR3 length: 14 residues. V was clipped by 0 bases and J by 2 bases, with 7 bases between them. Per the germline V gene, CDR1 is MGHRA and CDR2 is YSYEKL. In DNA, the CDR3 is TGCGCCAGCAGCCAAGAACGGCTACAAGAGACCCAGTACTTC. Protein: CASSQERLQETQYF.

This clonotype occurred many times. The chain is built from TRBV28 and TRBJ2-1, with D perhaps TRBD2 (7 bases). V lost 5 bases and J 0 bases, leaving 11 bases between the germline ends. This CDR3 is 15 amino acids long. The germline V gene has CDR1 MDHEN and CDR2 SYDVKM. CDR3 in DNA: TGTGCCAGCAGTCCAAGGGGGGGCTCCTACAATGAGCAGTTCTTC. It is translated as CASSPRGGSYNEQFF.

This clonotype was seen only a few times. V and J are TRBV15 and TRBJ2-3; perhaps TRBD2 as D (6 bases). Germline V gene lookup returns CDR1 LNHNV and CDR2 YYDKDF (reference sequence). Between the trimmed V and J ends, which lost 1 base and 4 bases, there was a span of 15 bases. The CDR3 contains 16 residues. The CDR3 here is CATSRVIAGRADTQYF. The CDR3 DNA is TGTGCCACCAGCAGAGTGATTGCGGGACGCGCAGATACGCAGTATTTT. The whole variable domain, filled in from reference TRBV15 and TRBJ2-3, reads DAMVIQNPRYQVTQFGKPVTLSCSQTLNHNVMYWYQQKSSQAPKLLFHYYDKDFNNEADTPDNFQSRRPNTSFCFLDIRSPGLGDTAMYLCATSRVIAGRADTQYFGPGTRLTVL.

Points on this clonotype: The junction and the germline gene differ at one end; a read error may be behind it. This chain uses TRBV7-9 with TRBJ2-1; TRBD2 matches at 13 bases. The germline CDR1 and CDR2 sequences are SEHNR and FQNEAQ (reference sequence). There are 17 residues in the CDR3. In nucleotides, the CDR3 is TGTGCCAGCAGCACACGTGTGCCTACTAGCGGGAGGGCCCCTTACCACTTC. This sequence encodes CASSTRVPTSGRAPYHF.

This clonotype appeared a few times. The chain is built from TRBV25-1 and TRBJ2-2, with a weak D call TRBD1 (6 bases). CDR1 and CDR2 from the germline V gene are MGHDK and SYGVNS. The CDR3 has 14 amino acids. The V end lost 2 bases, the J end lost 7 bases, and 11 bases lay between the germline ends. CDR3: CASSEQGLYGELFF. CDR3 coding DNA: TGTGCCAGCAGTGAACAGGGGTTATACGGGGAGCTGTTTTTT.

This clonotype was detected ten times or more. The rearrangement joins TRBV3-1 to TRBJ2-1; TRBD2 aligns across 8 bases. The CDR3 has 14 residues. The germline CDR1 and CDR2 sequences are LGHDT and YNNKEL (reference sequence). V was pared by 4 bases and J by 8 bases, with 7 bases of the junction left unmatched. The CDR3 DNA reads TGTGCCAGCAGCCCTCGGACTAGCTTAGATGAGCAGTTCTTC. This encodes CASSPRTSLDEQFF.

This clonotype was detected a few times. The rearrangement joins TRBV27 to TRBJ1-1, with D unclear. The CDR3 has 14 residues. Trimming stripped 6 bases from V and 1 base from J, with 12 bases between. Germline V gene data show CDR1 as MNHEY and CDR2 as SMNVEV (reference sequence). This CDR3 reads CASRLVPKNTEAFF. CDR3 in DNA: TGTGCCAGCAGGCTGGTACCAAAGAACACTGAAGCTTTCTTT.

This clonotype was detected ten times or more. The chain carries TRBV4-1 and TRBJ1-2, with TRBD1 matching 10 bases. J gave up 8 bases and V 1 base, and 10 bases lay outside the gene matches. The germline gives CDR1 MGHRA, CDR2 YSYEKL. The length of the CDR3 is 16 residues. As DNA, the CDR3 is TGCGCCAGCAGCCAAGTTGTCGGGACAGGGGTCCTCGGCTACACCTTC. Amino acids: CASSQVVGTGVLGYTF.

This clonotype was recorded at least ten times. At one boundary the junction diverges from the germline segment, which might be a read error. V and J are TRBV29-1 and TRBJ2-1, with a tentative D call TRBD1 (5 bases). Per germline, CDR1 SQVTM and CDR2 ANQGSEA. The CDR3 covers 11 residues. The CDR3 DNA is TGCAGCGTTAAAGACAGTTCTGAGCAGTTCTTC. Translation: CSVKDSSEQFF.

This clonotype occurred many times. V usage is TRBV7-6 and J usage is TRBJ2-3; D possibly corresponds to TRBD2 (6 bases). This CDR3 spans 16 amino acids. V gave up 4 bases and J gave up 0 bases, with 14 bases separating them. Germline V lookup: CDR1 SGHVS, CDR2 FNYEAQ. The DNA for the CDR3 is TGTGCCAGCAGCTGGCGGAGGGGTCCTAGCACAGATACGCAGTATTTT. As protein: CASSWRRGPSTDTQYF.

This clonotype appeared many times. This chain uses TRBV11-2 with TRBJ2-7; no clear D gene. Germline V lookup: CDR1 SGHAT, CDR2 FQNNGV. This CDR3 is 14 amino acids long. V was shortened by 1 base and J by 0 bases, with 7 bases between the two germline ends. The CDR3 loop reads CASSLGTDSYEQYF. In DNA, the CDR3 is TGTGCCAGCAGCTTAGGGACGGACTCCTACGAGCAGTACTTC.

This clonotype was seen a few times. The chain joins TRBV20-1 to TRBJ2-1; D is unclear. V shed 0 bases and J shed 2 bases, with 23 bases lying between them. Germline V CDR1 and CDR2: DFQATT, SNEGSKA (reference sequence). The CDR3 runs to 19 residues. CDR3 residues: CSARDGPGLFLGPYNEQFF. CDR3 in DNA: TGCAGTGCTAGAGATGGGCCCGGCTTATTCTTAGGCCCCTACAATGAGCAGTTCTTC.

This clonotype was seen many times. V usage is TRBV29-1 and J usage is TRBJ2-2, with 8 bases fitting TRBD2. The CDR3 length is 16 residues. The ends lost 6 bases at V and 7 bases at J; junction bases unmatched: 16. Germline-derived CDR1 and CDR2 are SQVTM and ANQGSEA. In DNA form, the CDR3 reads TGCAGCGTGGTACGGGGGGGCAGGGGCGCGGACGGGGAGCTGTTTTTT. Translated, it gives CSVVRGGRGADGELFF.

The chain is built from TRBV25-1 and TRBJ2-7; TRBD2 agrees at 12 bases. This CDR3 region has 16 residues. Germline V CDR1 and CDR2: MGHDK, SYGVNS. The V and J ends lost 3 bases and 1 base, in that order; junction bases with no gene match: 4. The CDR3 region is CASSEPLAGGSYEQYF. In nucleotides, the CDR3 is TGTGCCAGCAGTGAGCCTCTAGCGGGAGGGTCCTACGAGCAGTACTTC.

The sample holds a few counts of this clonotype. V and J are TRBV5-6 and TRBJ2-1, with D hard to call. This CDR3 contains 16 residues. Trimming shortened V by 1 base and J by 0 bases, and 11 bases separated the two germline ends. Germline CDR1 is SGHDT and CDR2 is YYEEEE. The DNA of the CDR3 is TGTGCCAGCAGCTTGTATACCTTAAGCTCCTACAATGAGCAGTTCTTC. Its translation: CASSLYTLSSYNEQFF.

This chain uses TRBV6-2 or TRBV6-3 with TRBJ2-1; the D is unclear. The CDR3 spans 15 residues. Trimming took off 5 bases at V and 0 bases at J, with 11 bases between the two ends. CDR1 and CDR2 (germline): MNHEY, SVGEGT. The CDR3 protein is CASSRYESSYNEQFF. DNA of the CDR3: TGTGCCAGCAGTCGTTACGAGAGCTCCTACAATGAGCAGTTCTTC.

This clonotype has more than one count but fewer than ten. The chain couples TRBV7-9 to TRBJ2-1; 7 nucleotides match TRBD2. The CDR3 is 17 residues long. Per the germline V gene, CDR1 is SEHNR and CDR2 is FQNEAQ (reference sequence). The V and J ends lost 5 bases and 0 bases, in that order; junction bases with no gene match: 10. The CDR3 is CASSTGGTTSSYNEQFF. The CDR3 nucleotides are TGTGCCAGCAGCACAGGCGGGACTACCAGCTCCTACAATGAGCAGTTCTTC.

This chain links TRBV27 with TRBJ1-3; 12 bases agree with TRBD1. The ends lost 6 bases at V and 0 bases at J; junction bases unmatched: 9. Looked up from germline, CDR1 is MNHEY and CDR2 is SMNVEV (reference sequence). CDR3 length equals 18 residues. CDR3 residues: CASSLDGTGGRSGNTIYF. The CDR3 region has the DNA TGTGCCAGCAGCCTAGATGGGACAGGGGGCCGCTCTGGAAACACCATATATTTT.

There are a few counts of this clonotype. The J gene is TRBJ2-1, the V gene TRBV5-1; a possible D gene is TRBD2 (5 bases). Germline CDR1 reads SGHRS; CDR2 reads YFSETQ. The V gene lost 3 bases and the J gene lost 6 bases, with 16 bases spanning the gap. The CDR3 consists of 15 residues. CDR3: CASSSLVVVANEQFF. The CDR3 coding sequence is TGCGCCAGCAGCTCACTAGTCGTGGTGGCCAATGAGCAGTTCTTC.